These T cell receptor beta chains were read from a single sample in a study of T cells in Graves' hyperthyroidism and ophthalmopathy. TCRdb used MiXCR to reprocess the multiplex PCR reads, holding one entry per CDR3 protein. The repertoire consists of more than 40,000 distinct CDR3 sequences, with 45% to 50% occurring once and the leading ten covering approximately 30%. The source material was peripheral blood or thyroid tissue (not recorded which). The receptors derive from a woman in her forties or fifties with Graves' hyperthyroidism. Both conserved end residues are part of each CDR3. Each record gives: clone size, D gene, V gene, J gene, CDR3 protein, CDR3 DNA. The D gene is left open where the match is weak. The listing skips clone size in some rows; elsewhere it reads once, few, many or a size class.

few,-,TRBV7-9,TRBJ1-6,CASTLGRSPLHF,TGTGCCAGCACCTTGGGGCGGTCACCCCTCCACTTT
-,TRBD2,TRBV10-2,TRBJ2-2,CASKWTSGSRELFF,TGCGCCAGCAAGTGGACTAGCGGGAGTAGGGAGCTGTTTTTT
many,-,TRBV6-6,TRBJ1-2,CASSYSFYSGPEGYTF,TGTGCCAGCAGTTACTCGTTTTACTCAGGGCCAGAGGGCTACACCTTC
many,-,TRBV6-1,TRBJ1-1,CAISLMRGESEAFF,TGTGCCATCAGTTTGATGAGGGGCGAGAGTGAAGCTTTCTTT
-,TRBD1,TRBV7-9,TRBJ1-5,CASSQQGSYQPQHF,TGTGCCAGCAGCCAACAGGGGTCGTACCAGCCCCAGCATTTT
many,TRBD1,TRBV28,TRBJ2-5,CASSQQGASETQYF,TGTGCCAGCAGCCAGCAGGGGGCTTCCGAGACCCAGTACTTC
-,-,TRBV9,TRBJ1-6,CASSAAGDSPLHF,TGTGCCAGCAGCGCCGCAGGGGATTCACCCCTCCACTTT
medium-sized,-,TRBV10-3,TRBJ1-5,CAISEGGVQPQHF,TGTGCCATCAGTGAGGGGGGGGTTCAGCCCCAGCATTTT
few,TRBD1,TRBV27,TRBJ2-7,CASSWSSGTGVYEQYF,TGTGCCAGCAGTTGGAGTTCCGGGACAGGGGTTTACGAGCAGTACTTC
many,TRBD2,TRBV28,TRBJ2-2,CASRHGGRSGRTGELFF,TGTGCCAGCAGACACGGCGGGCGTAGCGGGAGAACCGGGGAGCTGTTTTTT
-,TRBD1,TRBV29-1,TRBJ1-5,CSVEGGQFNQPQHF,TGCAGCGTTGAAGGGGGACAGTTCAATCAGCCCCAGCATTTT